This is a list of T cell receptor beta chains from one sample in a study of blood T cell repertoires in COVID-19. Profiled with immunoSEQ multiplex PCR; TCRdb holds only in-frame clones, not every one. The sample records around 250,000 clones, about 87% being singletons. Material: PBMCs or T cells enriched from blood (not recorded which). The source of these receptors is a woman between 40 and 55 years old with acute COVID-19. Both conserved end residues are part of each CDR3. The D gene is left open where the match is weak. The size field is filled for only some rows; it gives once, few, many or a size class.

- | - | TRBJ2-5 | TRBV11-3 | TGTGCCAGCAGCCCGGACACTGGGGAGACCCAGTACTTC | CASSPDTGETQYF
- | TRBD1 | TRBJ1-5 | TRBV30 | TGTGCCTGGAGCGTACAGGGGGATCAGCCCCAGCATTTT | CAWSVQGDQPQHF
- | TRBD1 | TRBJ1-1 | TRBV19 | TGTGCCAGTAGTCTCCGACAGGGGGCTTACACTGAAGCTTTCTTT | CASSLRQGAYTEAFF
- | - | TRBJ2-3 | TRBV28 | TGTGCCAGCAGTACGACTCCCGTAAGCACAGATACGCAGTATTTT | CASSTTPVSTDTQYF
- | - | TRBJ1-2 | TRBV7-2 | TGTGCCAGCAGCTTAGGGCAGGGGCTGGGCTATGGCTACACCTTC | CASSLGQGLGYGYTF
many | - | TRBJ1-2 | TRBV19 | TGTGCCAGCAGGGACTACTATGGCTACACCTTC | CASRDYYGYTF
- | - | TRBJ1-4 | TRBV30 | TGTGCCTGGAGTGTTAACAATAATGAAAAACTGTTTTTT | CAWSVNNNEKLFF
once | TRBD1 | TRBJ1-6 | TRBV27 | TGTGCCAGCAGTCCCGACAGGGGTAGGGGTAATTCACCCCTCCACTTT | CASSPDRGRGNSPLHF
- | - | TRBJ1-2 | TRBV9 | TGTGCCAGCAGCGTCCAGGGCCATGGCTACACCTTC | CASSVQGHGYTF
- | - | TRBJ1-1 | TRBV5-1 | TGCGCCAGCAGCCCCGGGGCAGGGGCATACGACACTGAAGCTTTCTTT | CASSPGAGAYDTEAFF
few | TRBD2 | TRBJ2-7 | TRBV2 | TGTGCCAGCACCTCGTTGGGGGGGAGCTACGAGCAGTACTTC | CASTSLGGSYEQYF
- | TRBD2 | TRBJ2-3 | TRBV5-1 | TGCGCCAGCAACTGGGGTCCTAGCGGCAACACAGATACGCAGTATTTT | CASNWGPSGNTDTQYF
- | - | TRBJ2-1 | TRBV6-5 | TGTGCCAGCAGTTACTCGCCCGGTTACAATGAGCAGTTCTTC | CASSYSPGYNEQFF
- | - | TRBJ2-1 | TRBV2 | TGTGCCAGCAGCACGCTAGCGTGGGGGAATGAGCAGTTCTTC | CASSTLAWGNEQFF
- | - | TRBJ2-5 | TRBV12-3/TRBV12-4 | TGTGCCAGCAGCCAATTAGAAGCACAGACCCAGTACTTC | CASSQLEAQTQYF
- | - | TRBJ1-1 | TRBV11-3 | TGTGCCAGCAGCCGGAGGACGGAGAACACTGAAGCTTTCTTT | CASSRRTENTEAFF
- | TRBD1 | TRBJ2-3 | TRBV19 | TGTGCCAGTAGGGGGAAACGAGGGACAGGGGCAGATACGCAGTATTTT | CASRGKRGTGADTQYF
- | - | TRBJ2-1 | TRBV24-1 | TGTGCCACCAGTGACCTAGGGGGTGGCTCCTACAATGAGCAGTTCTTC | CATSDLGGGSYNEQFF
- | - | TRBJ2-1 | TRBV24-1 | TGTGCCACCAGTGATTTGCGGGGACAAGGCCCTCGGAGCAATGAGCAGTTCTTC | CATSDLRGQGPRSNEQFF
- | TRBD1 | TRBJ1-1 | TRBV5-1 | TGCGCCAGCAGCTACACAGGGGGCGAGAACACTGAAGCTTTCTTT | CASSYTGGENTEAFF
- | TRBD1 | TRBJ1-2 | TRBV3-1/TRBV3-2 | TGTGCCAGCAGCACGGCGACAGGGACCATCTACACCTTC | CASSTATGTIYTF
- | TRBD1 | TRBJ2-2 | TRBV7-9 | TGTGCCAGCAGCTTAGACAGGGGGCTCCCCGGGGAGCTGTTTTTT | CASSLDRGLPGELFF